The clone carrying this TCR beta chain was seen more than once but under ten times. Trimming pared 3 bases from V and 1 base from J, leaving 15 bases between. The CDR3 runs 16 residues. CDR1 is LNHDA, CDR2 SQIVND, per germline (reference sequence). The sample originates from a study of blood T cell repertoires in COVID-19. Repertoires were generated with immunoSEQ multiplex PCR, while TCRdb's copy carries only in-frame clones and drops some. The sample has over 200,000 clones, around 80% seen once. The sequenced material came from peripheral blood. This chain joins TRBV19 and TRBJ1-2; D may be TRBD1 (5 bases). The clonotype was recovered from a man older than 75 with acute or convalescent COVID-19. The CDR3 nucleotides are TGTGCCAGTAGTATGGGCGGGAACCAGGGTAACTATGGCTACACCTTC. Its protein is CASSMGGNQGNYGYTF.